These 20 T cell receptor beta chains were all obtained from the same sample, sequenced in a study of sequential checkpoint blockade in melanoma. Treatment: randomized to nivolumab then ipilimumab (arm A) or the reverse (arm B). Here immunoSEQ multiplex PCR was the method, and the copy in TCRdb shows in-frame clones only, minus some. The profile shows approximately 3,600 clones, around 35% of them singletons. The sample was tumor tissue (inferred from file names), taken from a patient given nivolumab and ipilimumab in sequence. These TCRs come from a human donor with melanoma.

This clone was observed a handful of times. The chain's CDR3 is CASSYRMEASSTDTQYF. The DNA for the CDR3 is TGTGCCAGCAGTTACCGGATGGAGGCGAGTAGCACAGATACGCAGTATTTT. The rearrangement joins TRBV6-8 to TRBJ2-3, with a possible D match to TRBD2 (5 bases). CDR3 length equals 17 residues. Per germline, CDR1 MNHGY and CDR2 SAAAGT. V shed 2 bases and J shed 0 bases, with 15 bases lying between them.

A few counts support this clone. The CDR3 spells CASATGGSGTGELFF. The CDR3 DNA reads TGTGCCAGCGCCACAGGGGGCTCGGGCACCGGGGAGCTGTTTTTT. The chain has TRBV11-3 and TRBJ2-2; TRBD1 matches 9 bases. CDR1 and CDR2 from the germline V gene are SGHNT and YENEEA. The V segment lost 8 bases and the J segment 4 bases; nucleotides outside the gene matches: 8. The CDR3 loop spans 15 amino acids. The variable domain in full, with the rest retrieved from reference TRBV11-3 and TRBJ2-2, is EAGVVQSPRYKIIEKKQPVAFWCNPISGHNTLYWYLQNLGQGPELLIRYENEEAVDDSQLPKDRFSAERLKGVDSTLKIQPAELGDSAVYLCASATGGSGTGELFFGEGSRLTVL.

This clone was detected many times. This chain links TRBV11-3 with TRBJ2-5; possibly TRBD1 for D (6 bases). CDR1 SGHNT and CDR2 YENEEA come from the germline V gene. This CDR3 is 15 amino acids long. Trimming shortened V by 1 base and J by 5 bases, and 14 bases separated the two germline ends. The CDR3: CASSLGPAGGETQYF. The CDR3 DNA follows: TGTGCCAGCAGCTTAGGCCCTGCTGGGGGCGAGACCCAGTACTTC. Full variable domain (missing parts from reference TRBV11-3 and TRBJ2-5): EAGVVQSPRYKIIEKKQPVAFWCNPISGHNTLYWYLQNLGQGPELLIRYENEEAVDDSQLPKDRFSAERLKGVDSTLKIQPAELGDSAVYLCASSLGPAGGETQYFGPGTRLLVL.

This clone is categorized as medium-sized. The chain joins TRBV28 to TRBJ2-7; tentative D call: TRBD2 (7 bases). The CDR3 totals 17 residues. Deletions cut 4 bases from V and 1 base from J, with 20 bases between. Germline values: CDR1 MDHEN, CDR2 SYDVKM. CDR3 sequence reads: CASSSPYRGARSYEQYF. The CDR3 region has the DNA TGTGCCAGCAGTTCCCCCTACCGGGGGGCGAGATCCTACGAGCAGTACTTC.

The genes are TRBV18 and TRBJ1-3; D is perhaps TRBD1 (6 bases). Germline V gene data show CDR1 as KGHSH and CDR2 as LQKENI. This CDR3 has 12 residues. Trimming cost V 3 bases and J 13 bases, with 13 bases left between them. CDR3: CASSPVLGQIYF. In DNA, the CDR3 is TGTGCCAGCTCACCGGTCCTCGGACAGATATATTTT.

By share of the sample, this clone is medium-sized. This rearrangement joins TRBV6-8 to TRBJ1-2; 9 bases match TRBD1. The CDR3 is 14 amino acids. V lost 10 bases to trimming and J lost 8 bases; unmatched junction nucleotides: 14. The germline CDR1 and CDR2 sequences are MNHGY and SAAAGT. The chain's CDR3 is CAIYGQGTPPGYTF. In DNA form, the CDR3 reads TGTGCCATCTACGGACAGGGGACCCCTCCCGGCTACACCTTC.

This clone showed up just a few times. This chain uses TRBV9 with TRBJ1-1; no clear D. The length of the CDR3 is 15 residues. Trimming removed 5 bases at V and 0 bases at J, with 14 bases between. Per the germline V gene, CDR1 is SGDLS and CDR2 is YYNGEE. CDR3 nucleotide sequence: TGTGCCAGCAGTCTCTCTTCCTCCCTGAACACTGAAGCTTTCTTT. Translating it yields CASSLSSSLNTEAFF.

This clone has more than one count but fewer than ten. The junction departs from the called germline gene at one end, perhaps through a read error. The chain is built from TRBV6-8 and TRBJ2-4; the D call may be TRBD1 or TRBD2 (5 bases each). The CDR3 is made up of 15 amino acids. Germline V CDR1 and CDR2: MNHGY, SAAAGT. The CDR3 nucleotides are TGTGCCAGCAGATACTCCTGGGACGGTGACAACATTCAGTACTTC. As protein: CASRYSWDGDNIQYF.

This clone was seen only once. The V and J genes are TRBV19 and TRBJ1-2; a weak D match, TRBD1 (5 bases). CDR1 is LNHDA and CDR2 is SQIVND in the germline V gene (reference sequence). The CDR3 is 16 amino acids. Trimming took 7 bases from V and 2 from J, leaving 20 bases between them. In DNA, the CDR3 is TGTGCCAGTAAGGCCAGGGCAACGGGATTAAACTATGGCTACACCTTC. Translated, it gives CASKARATGLNYGYTF.

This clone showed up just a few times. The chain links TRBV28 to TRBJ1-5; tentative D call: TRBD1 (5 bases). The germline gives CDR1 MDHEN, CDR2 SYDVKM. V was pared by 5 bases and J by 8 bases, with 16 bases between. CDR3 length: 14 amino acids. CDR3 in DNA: TGTGCCAGCAGTGCGGGGACGGCGTGGGAGCCCCAGCATTTT. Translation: CASSAGTAWEPQHF.

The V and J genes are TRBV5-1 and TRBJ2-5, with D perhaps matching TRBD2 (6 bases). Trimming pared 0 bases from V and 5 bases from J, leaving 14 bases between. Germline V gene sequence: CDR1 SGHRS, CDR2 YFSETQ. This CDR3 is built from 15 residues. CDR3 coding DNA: TGCGCCAGCAGCTTGGCCGGGACGGAGGGGGAGACCCAGTACTTC. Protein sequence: CASSLAGTEGETQYF.

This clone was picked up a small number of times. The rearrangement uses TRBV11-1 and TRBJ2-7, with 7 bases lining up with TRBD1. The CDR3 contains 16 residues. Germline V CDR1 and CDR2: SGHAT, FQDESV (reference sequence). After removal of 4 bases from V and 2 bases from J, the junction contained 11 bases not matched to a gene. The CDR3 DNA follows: TGTGCCAGCAGCTCGAGACAGGGTAAAGAGGCCTACGAGCAGTACTTC. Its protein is CASSSRQGKEAYEQYF.

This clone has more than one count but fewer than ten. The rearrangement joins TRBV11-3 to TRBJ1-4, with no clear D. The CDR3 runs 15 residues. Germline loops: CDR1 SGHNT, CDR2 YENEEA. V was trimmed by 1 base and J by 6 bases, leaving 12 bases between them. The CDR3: CASSLVGRWDEKLFF. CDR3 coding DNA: TGTGCCAGCAGCTTAGTAGGTCGTTGGGATGAAAAACTGTTTTTT.

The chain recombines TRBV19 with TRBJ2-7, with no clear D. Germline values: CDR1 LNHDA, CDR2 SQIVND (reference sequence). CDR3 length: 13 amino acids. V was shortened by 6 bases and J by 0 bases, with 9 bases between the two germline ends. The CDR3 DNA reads TGTGCCAGTAGCGGACCCGGCTCCTACGAGCAGTACTTC. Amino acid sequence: CASSGPGSYEQYF.

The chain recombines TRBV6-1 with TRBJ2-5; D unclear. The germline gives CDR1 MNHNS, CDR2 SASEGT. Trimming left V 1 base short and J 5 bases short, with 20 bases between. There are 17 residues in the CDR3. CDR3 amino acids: CASSEGAGIIVDETQYF. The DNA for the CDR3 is TGTGCCAGCAGTGAAGGAGCTGGGATCATCGTCGACGAGACCCAGTACTTC.

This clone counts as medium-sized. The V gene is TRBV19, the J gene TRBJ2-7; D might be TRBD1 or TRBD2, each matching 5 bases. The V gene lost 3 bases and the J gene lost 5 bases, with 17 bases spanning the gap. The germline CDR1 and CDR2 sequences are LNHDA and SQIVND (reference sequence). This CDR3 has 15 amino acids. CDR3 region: CASSIGTEVADEQYF. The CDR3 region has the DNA TGTGCCAGTAGTATCGGGACGGAGGTGGCCGACGAGCAGTACTTC.

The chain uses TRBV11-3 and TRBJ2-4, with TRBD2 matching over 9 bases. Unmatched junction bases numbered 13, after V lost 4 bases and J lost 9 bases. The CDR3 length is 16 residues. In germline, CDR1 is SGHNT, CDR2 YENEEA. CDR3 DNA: TGTGCCAGCAGCTCCCCTGGGTTTAGCGGGAGTTTCATTCAGTACTTC. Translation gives CASSSPGFSGSFIQYF.

CDR3 in amino acids: CASSEPPGGYTF. DNA for the CDR3: TGTGCCAGCAGTGAGCCTCCGGGGGGCTACACCTTC. This chain joins TRBV25-1 and TRBJ1-2; D call uncertain. CDR1 is MGHDK and CDR2 is SYGVNS in the germline V gene. V was shortened by 3 bases and J by 8 bases, with 10 bases between the two germline ends. This CDR3 has 12 amino acids.

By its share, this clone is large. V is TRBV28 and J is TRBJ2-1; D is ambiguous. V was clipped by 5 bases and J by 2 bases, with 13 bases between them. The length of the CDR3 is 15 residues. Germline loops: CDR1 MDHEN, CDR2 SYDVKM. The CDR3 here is CASSPRSGPYNEQFF. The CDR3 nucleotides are TGTGCCAGCAGTCCACGGAGTGGCCCCTACAATGAGCAGTTCTTC. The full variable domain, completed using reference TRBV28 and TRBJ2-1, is DVKVTQSSRYLVKRTGEKVFLECVQDMDHENMFWYRQDPGLGLRLIYFSYDVKMKEKGDIPEGYSVSREKKERFSLILESASTNQTSMYLCASSPRSGPYNEQFFGPGTRLTVL.

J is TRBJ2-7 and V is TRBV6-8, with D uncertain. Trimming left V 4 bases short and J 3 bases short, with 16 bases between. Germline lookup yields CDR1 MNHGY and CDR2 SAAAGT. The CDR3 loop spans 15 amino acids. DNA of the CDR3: TGTGCCAGCAGTTCGGCCGCCCCGACGGACTACGAGCAGTACTTC. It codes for CASSSAAPTDYEQYF.